This T cell receptor (beta chain) was captured by sequencing in a study of T cell repertoires in breast cancer. Paired alpha-beta TCRs of CD8+ T cells were analyzed by expanded emulsion RT-PCR. Deletions cut 5 bases from V and 7 bases from J, with 17 bases between. The CDR3 covers 13 residues. Germline CDR1 and CDR2: DFQATT and SNEGSKA (reference sequence). During the second nested PCR, blocking oligonucleotides suppressed genes that were not paired. Emulsion RT-PCR used about 5,000-270,000 T cells and C-region, Stepout, V-region primers. Using its own MiXCR run on the emulsion pairing reads, TCRdb lists one record per CDR3 protein. Of roughly 40,000 distinct CDR3 sequences listed, 35% to 50% are singletons.

Sample: CD8+ T cells. V usage is TRBV20-1 and J usage is TRBJ1-2; a possible D gene is TRBD1 (5 bases). This TCR derives from a pool of human donors with breast cancer or a healthy control (not recorded which). The CDR3 region has the DNA TGCAGTGCTGCTTCGACAGTAAGGAGTGGCTACACCTTC. Amino acid sequence: CSAASTVRSGYTF.